The T cell receptor (beta chain) under discussion was sequenced for a study of cytomegalovirus exposure and HLA in healthy donors. Germline loops: CDR1 SGHAT, CDR2 FQNNGV. Trimming shortened V by 5 bases and J by 6 bases, and 11 bases separated the two germline ends. CDR3 length equals 12 residues. The PCR ran on 60 Vbeta and 13 Jbeta primers. Generated by immunoSEQ multiplex PCR, the TCRdb table keeps only in-frame clones and is missing some. The sample carries some 160,000 clones, roughly 79% recorded once. The receptor was isolated from a woman in her thirties in good health and CMV-seronegative. Sequenced material: PBMCs. The chain recombines TRBV11-2 with TRBJ2-7; D is ambiguous. Here the CDR3 reads CASSPDIGEQYF. The CDR3 DNA sequence: TGTGCCAGCAGCCCCGATATCGGCGAGCAGTACTTC.